These 25 T cell receptor beta chains originate from one sample sequenced in a study of shared clonotypes between healthy human individuals. The table came from immunoSEQ multiplex PCR; TCRdb's copy has only in-frame clones and leaves some out. There are hundreds of thousands of clones in the sample; about three quarters occur only once, and approximately 1.8% lies in the top ten. Sequencing used memory CD4+ T cells sorted from blood. As to subset: CD45RA-negative fraction. These receptors originate from a woman between 25 and 40 years old in good health.

The chain couples TRBV15 to TRBJ1-1; D may be TRBD1 (5 bases). There are 12 residues in the CDR3. Trimming stripped 1 base from V and 6 bases from J, with 6 bases between. The germline CDR1 and CDR2 sequences are LNHNV and YYDKDF (reference sequence). The CDR3 DNA follows: TGTGCCACCAGCAGAGCCAGGGCTGAAGCTTTCTTT. Protein product: CATSRARAEAFF.

In its sample, this clone was seen a few times. The junction and the germline gene differ at one end; a read error may be behind it. This chain links TRBV10-1 with TRBJ2-4, with 8 bases fitting TRBD1. CDR1 is WNHNN and CDR2 is SYGVQD in the germline V gene (reference sequence). This CDR3 comprises 13 residues. Written as DNA, the CDR3 is TGCGCCAGCAGTCAGTCCATGCAGGGGGCGCGGTACTTC. The encoded protein is CASSQSMQGARYF.

This clone was picked up many times. The J gene is TRBJ2-1, the V gene TRBV25-1; 7 nucleotides align to TRBD1. The V and J ends lost 1 base and 4 bases, in that order; junction bases with no gene match: 7. This CDR3 spans 16 amino acids. Germline assignment: CDR1 MGHDK and CDR2 SYGVNS. CDR3 DNA: TGTGCCAGCAGTGAATTTCAGGGGGTCCGGTACAATGAGCAGTTCTTC. It translates to CASSEFQGVRYNEQFF.

This clone was found a few times. The rearrangement uses TRBV28 and TRBJ1-5, with D perhaps TRBD1 (6 bases). This CDR3 spans 14 amino acids. Germline V lookup: CDR1 MDHEN, CDR2 SYDVKM. V shed 8 bases and J shed 1 base, with 12 bases lying between them. CDR3 residues: CASEGGASNQPQHF. The CDR3 nucleotides are TGTGCCAGCGAGGGGGGTGCAAGCAATCAGCCCCAGCATTTT.

The sample holds a few counts of this clone. The same CDR3 is also encoded by other DNA sequences in this sample. The DNA for the CDR3 is TGCGCCAGCAGCTTGGGCGGGAGCGGCGAGCAGTACTTC. Residues: CASSLGGSGEQYF. The chain joins TRBV5-1 to TRBJ2-7; 7 nucleotides agree with TRBD2. The CDR3 is made up of 13 amino acids. Germline loops: CDR1 SGHRS, CDR2 YFSETQ. The junction had 3 bases not matched to a gene; V was cut back by 0 bases and J by 6 bases.

This sequence joins TRBV25-1 and TRBJ2-1, with a tentative D call TRBD1 (6 bases). Germline CDR1 is MGHDK and CDR2 is SYGVNS. Trimming removed 4 bases from V and 9 bases from J, with 13 bases in between. This CDR3 is 13 amino acids long. The CDR3 coding sequence is TGTGCCAGCAGTGCCCTTCTAGGGGGTGAGCAGTTCTTC. Translation: CASSALLGGEQFF.

Only one count was recorded for this clone. V gene TRBV19 combines with J gene TRBJ2-7; D is tentatively TRBD1 or TRBD2 (5 bases each). Germline V lookup: CDR1 LNHDA, CDR2 SQIVND (reference sequence). Trimming took off 5 bases at V and 4 bases at J, with 24 bases between the two ends. The CDR3 is 17 amino acids. This CDR3 is CASSASWESQRGYEQYF. In DNA form, the CDR3 reads TGTGCCAGTAGTGCCTCCTGGGAGAGCCAGAGGGGATACGAGCAGTACTTC.

This sequence joins TRBV28 and TRBJ2-7; TRBD1 agrees at 8 bases. V trimming: 6 bases; J trimming: 3 bases; junction bases outside the gene matches: 7. Germline lookup yields CDR1 MDHEN and CDR2 SYDVKM. The CDR3 contains 14 residues. The CDR3, as DNA: TGTGCCAGCAGCCAGGGACAGGACATCTACGAGCAGTACTTC. Translating it yields CASSQGQDIYEQYF.

The V gene is TRBV7-2, the J gene TRBJ2-3; 8 nucleotides align to TRBD2. J gave up 0 bases and V 7 bases, and 9 bases lay outside the gene matches. This CDR3 has 16 amino acids. CDR1 and CDR2 (germline): SGHTA, FQGNSA. CDR3 DNA: TGTGCCAGCACCAATCCGATAGCGGGGAGCACAGATACGCAGTATTTT. Residues: CASTNPIAGSTDTQYF.

V is TRBV29-1 and J is TRBJ2-7, with 10 nucleotides matching TRBD2. V lost 4 bases and J lost 4; bases outside the gene matches: 10. Germline CDR1 is SQVTM and CDR2 is ANQGSEA. This CDR3 has 15 residues. CDR3 loop: CSVAIPGLARYEQYF. The CDR3, as DNA: TGCAGCGTTGCCATTCCGGGACTAGCGAGGTACGAGCAGTACTTC.

The chain has TRBV28 and TRBJ1-2; D not resolved. Trimming cost V 8 bases and J 4 bases, with 14 bases left between them. Germline lookup yields CDR1 MDHEN and CDR2 SYDVKM. The CDR3 is 13 amino acids. CDR3 sequence reads: CASGPVFSYGYTF. CDR3 nucleotide sequence: TGTGCCAGCGGCCCGGTTTTTTCCTATGGCTACACCTTC.

The chain links TRBV19 to TRBJ2-5, with D uncertain. Germline CDR1 and CDR2: LNHDA and SQIVND (reference sequence). The V and J ends lost 3 bases and 2 bases respectively, with 10 bases between them. The CDR3 runs 14 residues. For the CDR3, the DNA is TGTGCCAGTAGTATTAGGCAGCGTCAAGAGACCCAGTACTTC. Translated: CASSIRQRQETQYF.

This clone was observed a few times. Other DNA sequences from this sample encode an identical CDR3 as well. The V and J genes are TRBV9 and TRBJ2-7; D is possibly TRBD1 (5 bases). This CDR3 region has 13 residues. Germline V gene data show CDR1 as SGDLS and CDR2 as YYNGEE. Deletions cut 3 bases from V and 2 bases from J, with 9 bases between. The CDR3 nucleotides are TGTGCCAGCAGCGCGACAGCAACCTACGAGCAGTACTTC. Protein sequence: CASSATATYEQYF.

The chain employs TRBV10-3 and TRBJ1-1, with D hard to call. Trimming took off 2 bases at V and 4 bases at J, with 8 bases between the two ends. This CDR3 comprises 13 residues. Germline V gene data show CDR1 as ENHRY and CDR2 as SYGVKD. CDR3 nucleotide sequence: TGTGCCATCAGTGAGCGGAAGGCCACTGAAGCTTTCTTT. Translated: CAISERKATEAFF.

Details on this clone: One junction end disagrees with the germline gene, perhaps due to a read error. This sequence joins TRBV6-5 and TRBJ2-7; D not resolved. The CDR3 totals 16 residues. Germline lookup yields CDR1 MNHEY and CDR2 SVGAGI. The CDR3 spells CASSLSPSSSKAEQKF. CDR3 sequence (DNA): TGTGCCAGCAGTTTAAGTCCTTCCTCCTCGAAAGCAGAACAAAAATTC.

This clone was counted once. The chain has TRBV28 and TRBJ1-1; D gene uncertain. Germline V gene data show CDR1 as MDHEN and CDR2 as SYDVKM. The CDR3 spans 15 residues. V gave up 1 base and J gave up 0 bases, with 9 bases separating them. Written as DNA, the CDR3 is TGTGCCAGCAGTTTATACCACTTATTGAACACTGAAGCTTTCTTT. Residues: CASSLYHLLNTEAFF.

This clone was seen only once. The rearrangement joins TRBV12-5 to TRBJ2-1, with 12 bases identical to TRBD2. The V gene's germline CDR1 is LGHNT and CDR2 FRNRAP. V lost 4 bases and J lost 4; bases outside the gene matches: 5. The CDR3 extends over 16 amino acids. CDR3 in amino acids: CASGSTTSGSYNEQFF. As DNA, the CDR3 is TGTGCTAGTGGTTCCACGACTAGCGGGAGTTACAATGAGCAGTTCTTC.

The chain combines TRBV10-2 with TRBJ2-7; 9 bases are a match to TRBD1. V shed 6 bases and J 0 bases; nucleotides not matched to a gene: 6. Germline assignment: CDR1 WSHSY and CDR2 SAAADI. This CDR3 is built from 15 residues. The CDR3 reads CASRAGTGISYEQYF. The CDR3 DNA reads as TGCGCCAGCAGAGCCGGGACAGGGATCTCCTACGAGCAGTACTTC.

This chain links TRBV2 with TRBJ1-2, with D hard to call. This CDR3 is built from 13 residues. The germline gives CDR1 SNHLY, CDR2 FYNNEI. V lost 1 base to trimming and J lost 3 bases, with 6 bases between them. CDR3 protein: CASSEEIDYGYTF. As DNA, the CDR3 is TGTGCCAGCAGTGAAGAAATAGACTATGGCTACACCTTC. Full variable domain (rest looked up from reference TRBV2 and TRBJ1-2): EPEVTQTPSHQVTQMGQEVILRCVPISNHLYFYWYRQILGQKVEFLVSFYNNEISEKSEIFDDQFSVERPDGSNFTLKIRSTKLEDSAMYFCASSEEIDYGYTFGSGTRLTVV.

The chain uses TRBV4-1 and TRBJ2-1, with a possible D match to TRBD2 (7 bases). Trimming took 4 bases from V and 7 from J, leaving 14 bases between them. The CDR3 runs to 14 residues. CDR1 and CDR2 (germline): MGHRA, YSYEKL. DNA of the CDR3: TGCGCCAGCAGCCCCCTGGGGGGGGCGAATGAGCAGTTCTTC. It is translated as CASSPLGGANEQFF.

The chain has TRBV6-5 and TRBJ1-2; 10 positions agree with TRBD1. With V trimmed by 7 bases and J by 8 bases, 10 bases remained unmatched. The CDR3 extends over 14 amino acids. In germline, CDR1 is MNHEY, CDR2 SVGAGI. CDR3 nucleotides: TGTGCCAGCAATAACCGGGACAGGGGAAGCGGCTACACCTTC. Amino acid sequence: CASNNRDRGSGYTF.

V and J are TRBV5-1 and TRBJ2-1, with D perhaps given as TRBD1 or TRBD2 (6 bases each). Germline V gene data show CDR1 as SGHRS and CDR2 as YFSETQ. The CDR3 spans 14 residues. Trimming stripped 4 bases from V and 10 bases from J, with 18 bases between. CDR3 residues: CASSHDSLGGEQFF. CDR3 coding DNA: TGCGCCAGCAGCCACGACTCCCTAGGGGGGGAGCAGTTCTTC. The full variable domain, in which reference TRBV5-1 and TRBJ2-1 provide the parts outside the CDR3, is KAGVTQTPRYLIKTRGQQVTLSCSPISGHRSVSWYQQTPGQGLQFLFEYFSETQRNKGNFPGRFSGRQFSNSRSEMNVSTLELGDSALYLCASSHDSLGGEQFFGPGTRLTVL.

The chain couples TRBV23-1 to TRBJ2-7; the D is unclear. TRBV23-1 is designated an ORF whose function remains uncertain. V lost 7 bases and J 2 bases, leaving 24 bases between the germline ends. This CDR3 spans 17 amino acids. In DNA form, the CDR3 reads TGCGCCAGCAAACAAGTATCGACCGGAATAAAAGCCTACGAGCAGTACTTC. The encoded protein is CASKQVSTGIKAYEQYF.

This rearrangement joins TRBV7-9 to TRBJ1-3; a possible D gene is TRBD1 (5 bases). From germline, CDR1 is SEHNR and CDR2 FQNEAQ (reference sequence). The CDR3 length is 15 residues. V was shortened by 7 bases and J by 2 bases, with 15 bases between the two germline ends. The CDR3 DNA follows: TGTGCCAGCACGCAGAGGGGCGCGACTGGAAACACCATATATTTT. Amino acids: CASTQRGATGNTIYF.

This clone was counted at least ten times. The CDR3 coding sequence is TGTGCCAGTAGTTTTCTAGCGGGTATTAACACAGATACGCAGTATTTT. Encoded protein: CASSFLAGINTDTQYF. The genes are TRBV19 and TRBJ2-3; 8 bases match TRBD2. The CDR3 consists of 16 residues. V was clipped by 5 bases and J by 2 bases; unmatched bases: 9. Per the germline V gene, CDR1 is LNHDA and CDR2 is SQIVND (reference sequence).